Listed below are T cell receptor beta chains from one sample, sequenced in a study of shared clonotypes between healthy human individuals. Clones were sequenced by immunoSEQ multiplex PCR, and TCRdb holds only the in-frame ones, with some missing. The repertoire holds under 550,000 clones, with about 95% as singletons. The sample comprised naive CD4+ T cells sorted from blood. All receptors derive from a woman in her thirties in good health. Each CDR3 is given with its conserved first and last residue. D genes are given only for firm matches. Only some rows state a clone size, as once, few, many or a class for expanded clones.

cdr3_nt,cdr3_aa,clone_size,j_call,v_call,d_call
TGTGCCAGCACCACCCCCTGGGTCTACGAGCAGTACTTC,CASTTPWVYEQYF,-,TRBJ2-7,TRBV28,-
TGTGCCAGTAGTCTACAAGTCTTCTTCTCTGGGGCCAACGTCCTGACTTTC,CASSLQVFFSGANVLTF,-,TRBJ2-6,TRBV19,-
TGTGCCAGCAGCACGGGGGGCTCCCCCCCCTACGAGCAGTACTTC,CASSTGGSPPYEQYF,-,TRBJ2-7,TRBV28,-
TGCGCCAGCAGCTTGCTGACTACAGGAGACTATGGCTACACCTTC,CASSLLTTGDYGYTF,-,TRBJ1-2,TRBV5-1,-
TGTGCCACCAGCAGAGATCTTTCCCACCAGTACAATGAGCAGTTCTTC,CATSRDLSHQYNEQFF,-,TRBJ2-1,TRBV15,-
TGTGCCACCAGCCGGACAGAAGACTACGAGCAGTACTTC,CATSRTEDYEQYF,-,TRBJ2-7,TRBV15,-
TGTGCCAGCAGTTCCCCCCTCGCGGGAGCAAAGTACGAGCAGTACTTC,CASSSPLAGAKYEQYF,-,TRBJ2-7,TRBV28,TRBD2
TGTGCCAGCAGCTTGGACCCAGGGGTTGAAGCTTTCTTT,CASSLDPGVEAFF,-,TRBJ1-1,TRBV11-3,-
TGTGCCAGCAGTGTGGCTAGCGGGAGACCAAACACCGGGGAGCTGTTTTTT,CASSVASGRPNTGELFF,-,TRBJ2-2,TRBV2,TRBD2
TGTGCCAGTAGTTTCATCGGACAGGGTGCGTATGGCTACACCTTC,CASSFIGQGAYGYTF,-,TRBJ1-2,TRBV19,TRBD1
TGTGCCAGCAGTTACGGCAGGTCCTATGGCTACACCTTC,CASSYGRSYGYTF,-,TRBJ1-2,TRBV6-6,-
TGTGCCATCAGTAGGGACTACCCAAACAATGAGCAGTTCTTC,CAISRDYPNNEQFF,-,TRBJ2-1,TRBV10-3,TRBD2
TGTGCCAGCAGTGGACTAGCGACAAACACCGGGGAGCTGTTTTTT,CASSGLATNTGELFF,once,TRBJ2-2,TRBV9,TRBD2
TGCGCCAGCAGCTTGGCTGGGACTAGAGGATACGAGCAGTACTTC,CASSLAGTRGYEQYF,-,TRBJ2-7,TRBV5-1,TRBD2
TGTGCCAGCAGTTACAGGTTTAGGAGCGTAGAACTGTTTTTT,CASSYRFRSVELFF,-,TRBJ1-4,TRBV6-5,-
TGTGCCAGCAGCCCTACGACGGTCCTCTACGAGCAGTACTTC,CASSPTTVLYEQYF,-,TRBJ2-7,TRBV27,-